Listed here are 14 T cell receptor beta chains from one sample, sequenced in a study of blood T cells in healthy people across ages. Primed by a sample-barcoded 5' primer and a J-beta primer mix, a second PCR proceeded for roughly 6 to 12 cycles. MiXCR was run by TCRdb on the 5' RACE reads, yielding one entry per CDR3 protein. Among 540,000 or so distinct CDR3 sequences listed, around half were seen once. Sequencing input: blood. The receptor source for this set is a man older than 75 in good health.

At least ten counts were recorded for this clonotype. The rearrangement joins TRBV6-6 to TRBJ2-1; TRBD2 matches 8 bases. V lost 6 bases to trimming and J lost 7 bases; unmatched junction nucleotides: 8. This CDR3 spans 14 amino acids. Germline loops: CDR1 MNHNY, CDR2 SVGAGI (reference sequence). CDR3 in amino acids: CASSLTSGRNEQFF. The CDR3, as DNA: TGTGCCAGCAGCTTAACTAGCGGTAGGAATGAGCAGTTCTTC.

The gene calls are TRBV7-6 and TRBJ2-1; no clear D gene. Trimming stripped 6 bases from V and 4 bases from J, with 13 bases between. CDR3 length: 14 residues. Germline values: CDR1 SGHVS, CDR2 FNYEAQ. The CDR3 reads CASSSEPLYNEQFF. In DNA, the CDR3 is TGTGCCAGCAGTTCGGAGCCGCTATACAATGAGCAGTTCTTC.

The J gene is TRBJ1-4, the V gene TRBV24-1; TRBD1 is a possible D gene (6 bases). Trimming left V 4 bases short and J 4 bases short, with 18 bases between. This CDR3 contains 17 residues. Germline values: CDR1 KGHDR, CDR2 SFDVKD. The CDR3 DNA reads TGTGCCACCAGTGACCGCACAATACAGGGAGTTAATGAAAAACTGTTTTTT. Translated: CATSDRTIQGVNEKLFF.

The gene calls are TRBV18 and TRBJ2-1; no firm D call. Germline-derived CDR1 and CDR2 are KGHSH and LQKENI. The CDR3 is made up of 15 amino acids. The V gene lost 3 bases and the J gene lost 4 bases, with 13 bases spanning the gap. The CDR3 region is CASSPSGMTYNEQFF. CDR3 in DNA: TGTGCCAGCTCACCTAGTGGGATGACGTACAATGAGCAGTTCTTC.

The gene calls are TRBV12-3 or TRBV12-4 and TRBJ2-5; no definite D call. TRBJ2-7 explains the end of the DNA better; the J call may be wrong. This CDR3 contains 12 residues. The CDR3 nucleotides are TGTGCCAGCAGTTTACAGTTTTACGAGCAGTACTTC. Its translation is CASSLQFYEQYF.

The chain uses TRBV21-1 and TRBJ1-2; the listed D gene, TRBD1, was not tested against the DNA. TRBV21-1 constitutes a pseudogene. The CDR3 covers 14 residues. CDR3 nucleotides: TGTGCCAGCAGCGCGGACAGGGAAGGCTATGGCTACATCTTC. It translates to CASSADREGYGYIF.

This clonotype has a handful of counts. This chain links TRBV28 with TRBJ2-1, with TRBD2 matching over 13 bases. In germline, CDR1 is MDHEN, CDR2 SYDVKM. V gave up 2 bases and J gave up 9 bases; unmatched junction bases: 4. There are 15 residues in the CDR3. Here the CDR3 DNA reads TGTGCCAGCAGTTTAGAACTAGCGGGAGGGGGTGAGCAGTTCTTC. This translates into CASSLELAGGGEQFF.

The rearrangement links TRBV20-1 to TRBJ2-1; D unclear. Germline lookup yields CDR1 DFQATT and CDR2 SNEGSKA (reference sequence). Trimming pared 4 bases from V and 5 bases from J, leaving 12 bases between. The CDR3 loop spans 13 amino acids. The CDR3 nucleotides are TGCAGTGCTATACCTTACCCGGACAATGAGCAGTTCTTC. Translated: CSAIPYPDNEQFF.

As for this clonotype: At one end, the junction sequence differs from germline, possibly due to a read error. The rearrangement uses TRBV15 and TRBJ2-7, with D unclear. The CDR3 sequence is 18 residues long. Germline CDR1 LNHNV, CDR2 YYDKDF (reference sequence). The CDR3 DNA follows: TGTGCCGCCAGCAGAGCTCCCCTCGGAGATAAGACCCCCTACGAGCAGTACTTC. This encodes CAASRAPLGDKTPYEQYF.

This chain joins TRBV20-1 and TRBJ2-1, with a tentative D call TRBD2 (7 bases). The CDR3 is 14 residues long. Germline V gene lookup returns CDR1 DFQATT and CDR2 SNEGSKA (reference sequence). Deletions cut 5 bases from V and 2 bases from J, with 13 bases between. The CDR3 DNA reads TGCAGTGCTCCGAGGGGGGGCCCCTACAATGAGCAGTTCTTC. Protein: CSAPRGGPYNEQFF.

The chain recombines TRBV29-1 with TRBJ2-1; 10 positions agree with TRBD2. The germline gives CDR1 SQVTM, CDR2 ANQGSEA. J lost 2 bases, V lost 7 bases, and 11 bases had no gene match. CDR3 length equals 16 residues. For the CDR3, the DNA is TGCAGCGCCCGTGGGCTAGCGGGAGAGCCCTACAATGAGCAGTTCTTC. As protein: CSARGLAGEPYNEQFF.

Only a few counts were recorded for this clonotype. The rearrangement uses TRBV11-2 and TRBJ2-1; D ambiguous. The V end was cut by 5 bases, the J end by 7 bases, with 6 bases between. The CDR3 contains 11 residues. The V gene's germline CDR1 is SGHAT and CDR2 FQNNGV. In DNA form, the CDR3 reads TGTGCCAGCAGCCGTTTTAATGAGCAGTTCTTC. Translation: CASSRFNEQFF. Using reference TRBV11-2 and TRBJ2-1 for the parts outside the CDR3, the full variable domain is EAGVAQSPRYKIIEKRQSVAFWCNPISGHATLYWYQQILGQGPKLLIQFQNNGVVDDSQLPKDRFSAERLKGVDSTLKIQPAKLEDSAVYLCASSRFNEQFFGPGTRLTVL.

This clonotype was observed many times. V and J are TRBV7-2 and TRBJ2-1; TRBD2 aligns across 10 bases. In germline, CDR1 is SGHTA, CDR2 FQGNSA. CDR3 length equals 15 residues. V lost 1 base and J lost 7; bases outside the gene matches: 4. The CDR3 region is CASSLVAGGGNEQFF. The CDR3 nucleotides are TGTGCCAGCAGCTTAGTAGCGGGAGGTGGTAATGAGCAGTTCTTC.

The table lists this clonotype with a count of one. The rearrangement joins TRBV6-6 to TRBJ1-1; tentatively, D is TRBD1 (5 bases). The CDR3 is made up of 17 amino acids. Trimming stripped 2 bases from V and 0 bases from J, with 16 bases between. Germline values: CDR1 MNHNY, CDR2 SVGAGI (reference sequence). The CDR3 DNA follows: TGTGCCAGCAGTTACCCACTTACTGGGACGGTGAACACTGAAGCTTTCTTT. Translation: CASSYPLTGTVNTEAFF.